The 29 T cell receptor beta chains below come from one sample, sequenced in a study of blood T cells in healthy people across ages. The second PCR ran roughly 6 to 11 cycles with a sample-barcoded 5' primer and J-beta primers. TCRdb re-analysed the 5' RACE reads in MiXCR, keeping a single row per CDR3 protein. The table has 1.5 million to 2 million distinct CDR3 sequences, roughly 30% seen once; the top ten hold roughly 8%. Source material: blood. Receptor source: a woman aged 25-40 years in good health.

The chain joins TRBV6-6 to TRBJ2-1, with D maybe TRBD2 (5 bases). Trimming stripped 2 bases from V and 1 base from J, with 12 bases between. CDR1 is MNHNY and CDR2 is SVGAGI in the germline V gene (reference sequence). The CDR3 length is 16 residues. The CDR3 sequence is CASSYTAGGSYNEQFF. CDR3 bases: TGTGCCAGCAGTTACACTGCGGGCGGATCCTACAATGAGCAGTTCTTC.

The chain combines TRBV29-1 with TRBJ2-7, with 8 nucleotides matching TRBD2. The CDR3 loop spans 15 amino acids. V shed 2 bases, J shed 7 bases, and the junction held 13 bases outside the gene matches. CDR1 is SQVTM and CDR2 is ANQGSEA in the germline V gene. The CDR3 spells CSVEWASGPFGEQYF. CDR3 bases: TGCAGCGTTGAATGGGCTAGCGGGCCTTTTGGGGAGCAGTACTTC.

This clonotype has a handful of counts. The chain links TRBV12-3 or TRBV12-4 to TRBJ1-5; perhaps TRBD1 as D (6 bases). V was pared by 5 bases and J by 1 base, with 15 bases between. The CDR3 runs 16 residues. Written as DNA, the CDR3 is TGTGCCAGCAGTCCCCACAGGGTTAGGAGCAATCAGCCCCAGCATTTT. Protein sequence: CASSPHRVRSNQPQHF.

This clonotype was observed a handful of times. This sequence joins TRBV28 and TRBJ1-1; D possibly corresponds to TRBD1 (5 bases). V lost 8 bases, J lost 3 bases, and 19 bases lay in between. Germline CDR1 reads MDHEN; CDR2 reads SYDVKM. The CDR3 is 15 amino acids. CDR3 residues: CASVGPTGPYTEAFF. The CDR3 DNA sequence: TGTGCCAGCGTGGGGCCGACGGGGCCGTACACTGAAGCTTTCTTT.

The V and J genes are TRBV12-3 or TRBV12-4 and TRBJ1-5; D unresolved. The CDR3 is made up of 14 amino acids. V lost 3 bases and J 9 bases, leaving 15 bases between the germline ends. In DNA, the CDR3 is TGTGCCAGCAGTTTGGAGGTGGTCGTCGGGCCCCAGCATTTT. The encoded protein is CASSLEVVVGPQHF.

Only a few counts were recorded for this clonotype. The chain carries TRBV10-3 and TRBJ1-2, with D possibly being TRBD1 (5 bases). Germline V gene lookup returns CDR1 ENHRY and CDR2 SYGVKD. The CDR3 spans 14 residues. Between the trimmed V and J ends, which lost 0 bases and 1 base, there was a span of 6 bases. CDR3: CAISESTDNYGYTF. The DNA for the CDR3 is TGTGCCATCAGTGAGTCGACAGATAACTATGGCTACACCTTC.

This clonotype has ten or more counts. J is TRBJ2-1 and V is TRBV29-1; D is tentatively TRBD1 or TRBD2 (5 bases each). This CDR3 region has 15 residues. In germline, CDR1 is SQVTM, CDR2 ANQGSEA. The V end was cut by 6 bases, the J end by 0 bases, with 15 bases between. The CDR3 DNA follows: TGCAGCGTCGGACGAATGGGGGTCTCCTACAATGAGCAGTTCTTC. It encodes CSVGRMGVSYNEQFF.

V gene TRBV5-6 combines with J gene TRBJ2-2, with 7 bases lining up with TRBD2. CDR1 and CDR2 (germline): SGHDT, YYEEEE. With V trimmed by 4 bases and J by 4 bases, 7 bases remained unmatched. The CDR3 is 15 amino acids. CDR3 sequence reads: CASSRRGGGTGELFF. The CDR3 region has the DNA TGTGCCAGCAGCCGACGCGGGGGTGGCACCGGGGAGCTGTTTTTT.

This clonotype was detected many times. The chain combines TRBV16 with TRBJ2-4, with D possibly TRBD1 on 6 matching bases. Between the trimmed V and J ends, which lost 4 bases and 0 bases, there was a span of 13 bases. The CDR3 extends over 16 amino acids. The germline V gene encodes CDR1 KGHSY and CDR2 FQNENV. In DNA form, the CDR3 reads TGTGCCAGCAGCCCCCAACGAGGGGGAGCCAAAAACATTCAGTACTTC. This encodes CASSPQRGGAKNIQYF.

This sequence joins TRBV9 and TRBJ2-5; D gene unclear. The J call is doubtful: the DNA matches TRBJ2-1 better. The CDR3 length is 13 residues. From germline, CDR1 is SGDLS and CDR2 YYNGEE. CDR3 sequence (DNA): TGTGCCAGCAGCGTTTCTTCCCCAGAGACCCAGTTCTTC. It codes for CASSVSSPETQFF.

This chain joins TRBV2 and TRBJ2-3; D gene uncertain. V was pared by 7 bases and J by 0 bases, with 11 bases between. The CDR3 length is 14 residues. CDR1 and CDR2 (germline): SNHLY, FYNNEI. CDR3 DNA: TGTGCCAGCATCCCCATTCGGAGCACAGATACGCAGTATTTT. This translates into CASIPIRSTDTQYF.

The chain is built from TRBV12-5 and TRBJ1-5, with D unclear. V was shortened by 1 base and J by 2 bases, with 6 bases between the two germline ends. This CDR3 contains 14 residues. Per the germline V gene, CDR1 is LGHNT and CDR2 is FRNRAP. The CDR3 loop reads CASGLDGRNQPQHF. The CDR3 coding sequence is TGTGCTAGTGGTTTGGACGGCCGCAATCAGCCCCAGCATTTT. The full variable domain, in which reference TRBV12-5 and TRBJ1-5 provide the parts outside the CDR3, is DARVTQTPRHKVTEMGQEVTMRCQPILGHNTVFWYRQTMMQGLELLAYFRNRAPLDDSGMPKDRFSAEMPDATLATLKIQPSEPRDSAVYFCASGLDGRNQPQHFGDGTRLSIL.

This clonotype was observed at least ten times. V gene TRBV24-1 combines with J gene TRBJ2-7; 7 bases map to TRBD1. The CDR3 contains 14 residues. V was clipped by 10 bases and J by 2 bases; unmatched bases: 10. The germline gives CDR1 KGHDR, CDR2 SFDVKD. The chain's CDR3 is CATSTGTVPYEQYF. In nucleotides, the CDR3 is TGTGCCACTAGTACCGGGACAGTCCCCTACGAGCAGTACTTC.

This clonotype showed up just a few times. The CDR3 DNA reads TGCAGTGCTAGGTCCCTCGGCAGGGGGCAAATCTCTGGAAACACCATATATTTT. It codes for CSARSLGRGQISGNTIYF. The chain carries TRBV20-1 and TRBJ1-3; 8 nucleotides match TRBD1. V was clipped by 3 bases and J by 0 bases; unmatched bases: 13. Germline CDR1 reads DFQATT; CDR2 reads SNEGSKA (reference sequence). The CDR3 is 18 amino acids.

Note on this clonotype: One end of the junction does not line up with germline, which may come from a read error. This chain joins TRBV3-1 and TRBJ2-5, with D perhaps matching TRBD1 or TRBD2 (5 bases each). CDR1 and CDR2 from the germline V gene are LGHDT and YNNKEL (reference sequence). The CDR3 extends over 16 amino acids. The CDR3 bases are TGTGCCTGCAGCCAAGAGCACTCCCTGGGGGTCGAGACCCAGTACTTC. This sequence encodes CACSQEHSLGVETQYF.

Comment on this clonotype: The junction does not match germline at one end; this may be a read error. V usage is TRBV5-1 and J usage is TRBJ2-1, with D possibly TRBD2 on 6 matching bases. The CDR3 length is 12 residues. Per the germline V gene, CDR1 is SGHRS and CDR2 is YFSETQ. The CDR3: CTSSLRGNEQFF. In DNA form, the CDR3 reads TGCACCAGCAGCCTCCGGGGGAATGAGCAGTTCTTC. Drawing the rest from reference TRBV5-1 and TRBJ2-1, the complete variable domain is KAGVTQTPRYLIKTRGQQVTLSCSPISGHRSVSWYQQTPGQGLQFLFEYFSETQRNKGNFPGRFSGRQFSNSRSEMNVSTLELGDSALYLCTSSLRGNEQFFGPGTRLTVL.

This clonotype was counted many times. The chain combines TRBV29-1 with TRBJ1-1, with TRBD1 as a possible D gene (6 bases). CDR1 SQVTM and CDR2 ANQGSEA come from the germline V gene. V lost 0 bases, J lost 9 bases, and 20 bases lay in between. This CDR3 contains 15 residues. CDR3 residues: CSVEDRVGGAYQAFF. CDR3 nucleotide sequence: TGCAGCGTTGAAGATCGAGTAGGGGGTGCTTATCAAGCTTTCTTT.

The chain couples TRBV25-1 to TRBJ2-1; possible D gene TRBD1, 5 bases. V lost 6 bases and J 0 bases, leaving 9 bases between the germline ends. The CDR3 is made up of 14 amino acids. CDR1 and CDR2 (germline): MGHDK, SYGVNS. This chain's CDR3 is CASRDTLSYNEQFF. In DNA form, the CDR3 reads TGTGCCAGCAGGGACACTCTCTCCTACAATGAGCAGTTCTTC.

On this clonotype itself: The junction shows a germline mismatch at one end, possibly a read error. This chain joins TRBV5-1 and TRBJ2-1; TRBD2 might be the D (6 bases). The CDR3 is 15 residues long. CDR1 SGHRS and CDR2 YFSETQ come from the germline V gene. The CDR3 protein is CASNLFPGSYNEQFF. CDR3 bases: TGCGCCAGCAACTTGTTTCCCGGGAGCTACAATGAGCAGTTCTTC.

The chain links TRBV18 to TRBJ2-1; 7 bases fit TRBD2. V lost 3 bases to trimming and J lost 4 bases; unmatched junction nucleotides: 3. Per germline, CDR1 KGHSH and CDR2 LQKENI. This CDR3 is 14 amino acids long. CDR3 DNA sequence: TGTGCCAGCTCACCGGGAGCGGGGTACAATGAGCAGTTCTTC. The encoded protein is CASSPGAGYNEQFF.

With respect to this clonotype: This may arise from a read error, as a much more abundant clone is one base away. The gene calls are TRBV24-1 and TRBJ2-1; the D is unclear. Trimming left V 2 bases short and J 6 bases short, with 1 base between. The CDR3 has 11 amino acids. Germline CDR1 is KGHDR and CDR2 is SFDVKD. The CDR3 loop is CATSDSNEQFF. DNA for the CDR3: TGTGCCACCAGTGATTCCAATGAGCAGTTCTTC.

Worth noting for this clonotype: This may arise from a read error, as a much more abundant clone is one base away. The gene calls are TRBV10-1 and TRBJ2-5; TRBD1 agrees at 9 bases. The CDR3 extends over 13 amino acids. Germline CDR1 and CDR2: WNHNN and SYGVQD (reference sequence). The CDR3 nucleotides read TGCACCAGCAGTGAGTCGGGACAGGGACGGCAGTACTTC. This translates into CTSSESGQGRQYF.

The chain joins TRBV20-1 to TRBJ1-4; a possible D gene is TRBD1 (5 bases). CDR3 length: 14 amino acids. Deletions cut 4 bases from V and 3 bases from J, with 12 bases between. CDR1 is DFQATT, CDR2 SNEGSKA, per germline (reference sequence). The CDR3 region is CSATGGAPNEKLFF. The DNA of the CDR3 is TGCAGTGCTACGGGCGGGGCGCCTAATGAAAAACTGTTTTTT.

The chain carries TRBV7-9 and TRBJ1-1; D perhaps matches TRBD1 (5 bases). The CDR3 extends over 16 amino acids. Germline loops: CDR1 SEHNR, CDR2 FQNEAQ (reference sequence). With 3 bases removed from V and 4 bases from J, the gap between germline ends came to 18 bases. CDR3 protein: CASSFEEGQGRTEAFF. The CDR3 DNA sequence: TGTGCCAGCAGCTTTGAGGAGGGGCAGGGACGCACTGAAGCTTTCTTT.

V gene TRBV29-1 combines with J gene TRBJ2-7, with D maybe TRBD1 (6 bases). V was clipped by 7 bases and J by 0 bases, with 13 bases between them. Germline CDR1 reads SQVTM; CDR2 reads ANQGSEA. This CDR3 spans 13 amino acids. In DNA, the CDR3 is TGCAGCGCCGTAACAGGGAGCTCCTACGAGCAGTACTTC. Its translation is CSAVTGSSYEQYF.

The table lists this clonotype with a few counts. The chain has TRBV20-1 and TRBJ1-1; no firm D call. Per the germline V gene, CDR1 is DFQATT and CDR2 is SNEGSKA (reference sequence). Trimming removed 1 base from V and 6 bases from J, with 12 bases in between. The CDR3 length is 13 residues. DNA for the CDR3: TGCAGTGCTAGAGGGCATGTGCTGGCTGAAGCTTTCTTT. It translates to CSARGHVLAEAFF.

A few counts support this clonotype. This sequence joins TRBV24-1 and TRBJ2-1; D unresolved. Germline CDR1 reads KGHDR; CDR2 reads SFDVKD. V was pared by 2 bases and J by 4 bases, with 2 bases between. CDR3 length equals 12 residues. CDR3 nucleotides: TGTGCCACCAGTGATTATTACAATGAGCAGTTCTTC. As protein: CATSDYYNEQFF.

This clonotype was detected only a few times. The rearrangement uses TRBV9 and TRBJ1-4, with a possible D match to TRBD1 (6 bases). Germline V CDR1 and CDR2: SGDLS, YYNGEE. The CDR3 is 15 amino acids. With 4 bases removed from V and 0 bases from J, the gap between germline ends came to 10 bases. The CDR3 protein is CASSYRDTTNEKLFF. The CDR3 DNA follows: TGTGCCAGCAGCTACCGGGACACAACTAATGAAAAACTGTTTTTT. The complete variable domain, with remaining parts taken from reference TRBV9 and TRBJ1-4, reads DSGVTQTPKHLITATGQRVTLRCSPRSGDLSVYWYQQSLDQGLQFLIQYYNGEERAKGNILERFSAQQFPDLHSELNLSSLELGDSALYFCASSYRDTTNEKLFFGSGTQLSVL.

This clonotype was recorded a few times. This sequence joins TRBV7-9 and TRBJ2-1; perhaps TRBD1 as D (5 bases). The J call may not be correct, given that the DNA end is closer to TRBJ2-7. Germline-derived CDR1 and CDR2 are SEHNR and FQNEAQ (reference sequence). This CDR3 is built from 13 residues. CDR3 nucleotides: TGTGCCAGCAAGGGGATAGCCTACAATGAGCAGTACTTC. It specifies CASKGIAYNEQYF.